This entry lists 18 T cell receptor beta chains sequenced from one sample in a study of cytomegalovirus exposure and HLA in healthy donors. Primers: 60 Vbeta forward and 13 Jbeta reverse. Sequencing was performed with immunoSEQ multiplex PCR; in TCRdb, only in-frame clones are kept and a portion is missing. The sample has roughly 50,000 clones. Source material: PBMCs. The receptor set was obtained from a woman aged 40 to 50 in good health and CMV-seronegative.

The J gene is TRBJ2-2, the V gene TRBV27; possibly TRBD2 for D (5 bases). V was clipped by 2 bases and J by 7 bases, with 14 bases between them. This CDR3 region has 15 residues. Germline V gene lookup returns CDR1 MNHEY and CDR2 SMNVEV (reference sequence). Here the CDR3 DNA reads TGTGCCAGCAGTTTAGAGGGTCGTCGCGGCGGGGAGCTGTTTTTT. It encodes CASSLEGRRGGELFF.

The V gene is TRBV18, the J gene TRBJ2-3, with no clear D. Trimming pared 6 bases from V and 9 bases from J, leaving 10 bases between. Germline values: CDR1 KGHSH, CDR2 LQKENI. This CDR3 has 11 residues. The CDR3 DNA is TGTGCCAGCTCGCAAGCTGAAACGCAGTATTTT. Translated: CASSQAETQYF. Complete variable domain (other parts from reference TRBV18 and TRBJ2-3): NAGVMQNPRHLVRRRGQEARLRCSPMKGHSHVYWYRQLPEEGLKFMVYLQKENIIDESGMPKERFSAEFPKEGPSILRIQQVVRGDSAAYFCASSQAETQYFGPGTRLTVL.

The chain is built from TRBV7-9 and TRBJ2-6, with 9 nucleotides matching TRBD1. The germline V gene has CDR1 SEHNR and CDR2 FQNEAQ (reference sequence). There are 18 residues in the CDR3. V lost 8 bases, J lost 0 bases, and 11 bases stayed unmatched. CDR3 sequence (DNA): TGTGCCAGCGGCCCACAAGACAGGGGGTACTCTGGGGCCAACGTCCTGACTTTC. Amino acid sequence: CASGPQDRGYSGANVLTF.

The genes are TRBV6-1 and TRBJ2-1; TRBD2 agrees at 9 bases. Losses at the gene ends were 7 bases for V and 6 bases for J; bases not matched to a gene: 10. The CDR3 extends over 15 amino acids. The germline CDR1 and CDR2 sequences are MNHNS and SASEGT. The CDR3 bases are TGTGCCAGCACCCCTCTAGCGGGGAACCCCAATGAGCAGTTCTTC. The encoded protein is CASTPLAGNPNEQFF.

This chain uses TRBV10-3 with TRBJ2-7, with a weak D call TRBD1 (5 bases). The V end was cut by 10 bases, the J end by 1 base, with 14 bases between. Germline V gene sequence: CDR1 ENHRY, CDR2 SYGVKD. This CDR3 spans 13 amino acids. CDR3: CATSPDTSYEQYF. DNA of the CDR3: TGTGCCACATCGCCGGACACTTCCTACGAGCAGTACTTC.

A word on this clone: A read error is likely, as this CDR3 ends without the conserved phenylalanine or tryptophan. This rearrangement joins TRBV28 to TRBJ1-2, with 10 bases that match TRBD1. Per the germline V gene, CDR1 is MDHEN and CDR2 is SYDVKM. CDR3 length equals 15 residues. Trimming at V came to 8 bases and at J to 5 bases, leaving 11 bases not matched to a gene. For the CDR3, the DNA is TGTGCCAGCGCCAATCCCGGACAGGGGGTATATGGCTACACCTCC. Translated: CASANPGQGVYGYTS.

The CDR3 protein is CASSRFTGDTEAFF. The DNA for the CDR3 is TGTGCCAGCAGCCGCTTCACAGGTGACACTGAAGCTTTCTTT. V and J are TRBV7-9 and TRBJ1-1; D may be TRBD1 (5 bases). Germline CDR1 and CDR2: SEHNR and FQNEAQ (reference sequence). This CDR3 is 14 amino acids long. V dropped 5 bases and J dropped 3 bases, with 13 bases sitting between them.

The genes are TRBV25-1 and TRBJ2-5; 11 bases align to TRBD1. CDR3 length: 15 amino acids. From germline, CDR1 is MGHDK and CDR2 SYGVNS. Trimming removed 4 bases from V and 5 bases from J; junction bases left unmatched: 6. Here the CDR3 reads CASSAWTGGTETQYF. The CDR3 DNA follows: TGTGCCAGCAGTGCCTGGACAGGGGGCACGGAGACCCAGTACTTC. Drawing the rest from reference TRBV25-1 and TRBJ2-5, the complete variable domain is EADIYQTPRYLVIGTGKKITLECSQTMGHDKMYWYQQDPGMELHLIHYSYGVNSTEKGDLSSESTVSRIRTEHFPLTLESARPSHTSQYLCASSAWTGGTETQYFGPGTRLLVL.

The chain joins TRBV7-9 to TRBJ2-5, with 7 bases identical to TRBD2. With V trimmed by 5 bases and J by 2 bases, 11 bases remained unmatched. The CDR3 length is 16 residues. Per the germline V gene, CDR1 is SEHNR and CDR2 is FQNEAQ (reference sequence). Here the CDR3 DNA reads TGTGCCAGCAGCCGATGGTGGGGGGGTACTCAAGAGACCCAGTACTTC. The encoded protein is CASSRWWGGTQETQYF.

The rearrangement uses TRBV11-1 and TRBJ1-1, with D uncertain. The V end lost 1 base, the J end lost 3 bases, and 6 bases lay between the germline ends. Germline V CDR1 and CDR2: SGHAT, FQDESV (reference sequence). The CDR3 is 13 amino acids. The CDR3 nucleotides read TGTGCCAGCAGCTTAGATCAGTACACTGAAGCTTTCTTT. It encodes CASSLDQYTEAFF. The full variable domain, completed using reference TRBV11-1 and TRBJ1-1, is EAEVAQSPRYKITEKSQAVAFWCDPISGHATLYWYRQILGQGPELLVQFQDESVVDDSQLPKDRFSAERLKGVDSTLKIQPAELGDSAMYLCASSLDQYTEAFFGQGTRLTVV.

The chain couples TRBV6-5 to TRBJ1-2; a possible D gene is TRBD1 (6 bases). This CDR3 region has 13 residues. V lost 5 bases and J 2 bases, leaving 9 bases between the germline ends. Per germline, CDR1 MNHEY and CDR2 SVGAGI. CDR3 amino acids: CASSRGGNYGYTF. CDR3 DNA: TGTGCCAGCAGTAGGGGGGGCAACTATGGCTACACCTTC.

The chain combines TRBV14 with TRBJ1-2, with 8 bases aligning to TRBD1. The CDR3 covers 15 residues. V lost 3 bases and J lost 6; bases outside the gene matches: 9. Germline CDR1 SGHDN, CDR2 FVKESK. The CDR3 spells CASSHPGTGVNGYTF. As DNA, the CDR3 is TGTGCCAGCAGCCACCCCGGGACAGGAGTAAATGGCTACACCTTC.

The chain recombines TRBV7-2 with TRBJ2-1; weak D call: TRBD2 (5 bases). The V gene lost 2 bases and the J gene lost 5 bases, with 16 bases spanning the gap. This CDR3 has 16 amino acids. Germline CDR1 and CDR2: SGHTA and FQGNSA. The CDR3 loop is CASSLNGIASDNEQFF. In nucleotides, the CDR3 is TGTGCCAGCAGCTTAAACGGGATAGCGTCCGACAATGAGCAGTTCTTC.

The chain couples TRBV7-6 to TRBJ2-5; the match to TRBD2 covers 7 bases. From germline, CDR1 is SGHVS and CDR2 FNYEAQ. J gave up 2 bases and V 6 bases, and 6 bases lay outside the gene matches. The CDR3 covers 14 residues. Here the CDR3 reads CASSPSGGQETQYF. The CDR3 bases are TGTGCCAGCAGTCCTAGCGGAGGACAAGAGACCCAGTACTTC.

Notes on this clone: Other DNA sequences in this sample translate to the same CDR3. The chain recombines TRBV5-1 with TRBJ1-6, with D maybe TRBD1 (6 bases). Between the trimmed V and J ends, which lost 4 bases and 9 bases, there was a span of 14 bases. The germline V gene encodes CDR1 SGHRS and CDR2 YFSETQ. CDR3 length: 14 residues. The CDR3, as DNA: TGCGCCAGCAGCCAGGGGTCGGGGGGTTCACCCCTCCACTTT. Its translation: CASSQGSGGSPLHF.

The rearrangement joins TRBV5-1 to TRBJ2-7, with 11 bases lining up with TRBD1. Germline assignment: CDR1 SGHRS and CDR2 YFSETQ. The CDR3 has 14 residues. V shed 9 bases, J shed 4 bases, and the junction held 9 bases outside the gene matches. CDR3 in DNA: TGCGCCACCAGGGCCGGGACAGGGGGATACGAGCAGTACTTC. Amino acid sequence: CATRAGTGGYEQYF. Filled out from reference TRBV5-1 and TRBJ2-7, the complete variable domain reads KAGVTQTPRYLIKTRGQQVTLSCSPISGHRSVSWYQQTPGQGLQFLFEYFSETQRNKGNFPGRFSGRQFSNSRSEMNVSTLELGDSALYLCATRAGTGGYEQYFGPGTRLTVT.

The chain recombines TRBV6-5 with TRBJ1-1; TRBD1 agrees at 7 bases. The CDR3 is made up of 12 amino acids. Germline assignment: CDR1 MNHEY and CDR2 SVGAGI. The junction had 2 bases not matched to a gene; V was cut back by 6 bases and J by 4 bases. This CDR3 reads CASSGTATEAFF. The CDR3 DNA is TGTGCCAGCAGCGGGACAGCCACTGAAGCTTTCTTT.

The chain recombines TRBV2 with TRBJ2-7; 11 nucleotides line up with TRBD1. With V trimmed by 5 bases and J by 5 bases, 5 bases remained unmatched. CDR3 length equals 14 residues. Germline CDR1 SNHLY, CDR2 FYNNEI. For the CDR3, the DNA is TGTGCCAGCAGTTCCGGACAGGGGGCCGACGAGCAGTACTTC. Translating gives CASSSGQGADEQYF.